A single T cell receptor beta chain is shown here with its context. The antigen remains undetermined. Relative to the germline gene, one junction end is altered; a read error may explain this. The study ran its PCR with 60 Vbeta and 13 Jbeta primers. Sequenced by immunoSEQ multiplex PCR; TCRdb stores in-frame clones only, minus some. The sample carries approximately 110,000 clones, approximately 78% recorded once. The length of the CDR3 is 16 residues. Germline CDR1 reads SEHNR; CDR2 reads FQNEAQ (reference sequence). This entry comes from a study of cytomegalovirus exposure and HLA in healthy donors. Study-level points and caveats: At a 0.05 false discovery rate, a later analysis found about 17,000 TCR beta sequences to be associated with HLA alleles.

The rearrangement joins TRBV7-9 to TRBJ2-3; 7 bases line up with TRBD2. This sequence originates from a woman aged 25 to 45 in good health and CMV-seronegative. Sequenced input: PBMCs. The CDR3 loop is CSSSSSPAGRADTQYF. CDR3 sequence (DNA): TGTTCCAGCAGCTCAAGTCCGGCGGGGAGGGCAGATACGCAGTATTTT. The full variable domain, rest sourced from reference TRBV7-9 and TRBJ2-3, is DTGVSQNPRHKITKRGQNVTFRCDPISEHNRLYWYRQTLGQGPEFLTYFQNEAQLEKSRLLSDRFSAERPKGSFSTLEIQRTEQGDSAMYLCSSSSSPAGRADTQYFGPGTRLTVL.